This TCR beta chain is drawn from a study of T cell repertoires in cytomegalovirus infection. The sample holds a few counts of this clonotype. Its antigen is as yet unknown. Findings of the study overall: Using cumulative public TCR beta family frequency, the authors identified those who carried CMV together with the relevant HLA. CMV-specific HLA-C-restricted TCR beta clonotypes dominated the ex vivo response.

TCRdb analysed the reads with MiXCR anew, one entry per CDR3 protein. The sample has a few hundred thousand distinct CDR3 sequences; roughly 15% are singletons. Sequencing used PBMCs. This clonotype was obtained from a human donor in good health (CMV status not recorded). Some clones in this sample may be carry-over from other donors' samples.

In nucleotides, the CDR3 is TGTGCCAGCAGGCTCCTCGGCCTCCCGAACACTGAAGCTTTCTTT. This gives the protein CASRLLGLPNTEAFF. The rearrangement joins TRBV12-3 or TRBV12-4 to TRBJ1-1; no firm D call. V was shortened by 6 bases and J by 1 base, with 15 bases between the two germline ends. The CDR3 spans 15 residues.